This TCR beta chain comes out of a study of shared clonotypes between healthy human individuals. Regarding the study as a whole: Relative to memory subsets, naive subsets generally showed larger estimated richness.

CD45RO-negative cells were positively selected for CCR7, leaving out terminally differentiated effector memory CD45RA+ cells. There were only Caucasian adults among the donors, and all lived in Nashville, Tennessee. Concerning this clone itself: The antigen remains undetermined. This sample also contains other DNA sequences that code for the same CDR3.

The protocol was immunoSEQ multiplex PCR, while the TCRdb copy is restricted to in-frame clones and leaves out a portion. The sample consists of about 1,900,000 clones, around 96% of them appearing once. CDR3 length: 14 amino acids. Unmatched junction bases numbered 2, after V lost 3 bases and J lost 3 bases. CDR1 is SNHLY and CDR2 is FYNNEI in the germline V gene. The rearrangement links TRBV2 to TRBJ2-7; TRBD1 matches 10 bases. The sequenced sample consisted of naive CD8+ T cells sorted from blood. This TCR came from a man aged 18 to 30 in good health. In DNA form, the CDR3 reads TGTGCCAGCAGTGAGTGGACAGGGGGCTACGAGCAGTACTTC. This codes for CASSEWTGGYEQYF.